This T cell receptor (beta chain) was sequenced in a study of T cell responses to AZD1222 COVID-19 vaccine. Study observations and caveats: Repertoires were sampled only after the peak T cell response. Only a handful of AZD1222 recipients, several in all, had baseline seropositivity. Most donors were white British and more were female, and clonal diversity was possibly underestimated. Spike-specific TCR breadth and depth went up after people got two AZD1222 doses.

Comments on this clone: The antigen is unknown.

This CDR3 is 16 amino acids long. In germline, CDR1 is LGHDT, CDR2 YNNKEL (reference sequence). Trimming pared 5 bases from V and 4 bases from J, leaving 19 bases between. Some clones are missing from TCRdb's copy, which holds only in-frame ones; the method was immunoSEQ multiplex PCR. The table lists 110,000 or so clones, about 89% of them singletons. The chain joins TRBV3-1 (or the pseudogene TRBV3-2) to TRBJ2-3; D unresolved. This TCR derives from an adult who received the AZD1222 COVID-19 vaccine. The input for sequencing was peripheral blood, taken 28 days after the second AZD1222 dose. The CDR3 loop is CASSNGPTSMADTQYF. Here the CDR3 DNA reads TGTGCCAGCAGCAACGGGCCAACATCGATGGCAGATACGCAGTATTTT.